The 20 T cell receptor beta chains listed next were all sequenced from one sample in a study of cytomegalovirus exposure and HLA in healthy donors. Profiling relied on immunoSEQ multiplex PCR, and the TCRdb table lists in-frame clones only, not all of them. In the table there are about 240,000 clones, 87% of which are singletons. Material: PBMCs. Receptors were obtained from a man between 18 and 35 years old in good health and CMV-seronegative.

This rearrangement joins TRBV28 to TRBJ1-2, with 9 bases identical to TRBD1. This CDR3 has 15 residues. CDR1 MDHEN and CDR2 SYDVKM come from the germline V gene. Trimming took 5 bases from V and 8 from J; bases not matched to a gene: 12. In DNA form, the CDR3 reads TGTGCCAGCAGTCACGACAGGGGGGTTACTAGGGGCTACACCTTC. This encodes CASSHDRGVTRGYTF.

This rearrangement joins TRBV25-1 to TRBJ2-7; the D gene is possibly TRBD1 (6 bases). CDR3 length: 12 amino acids. Per germline, CDR1 MGHDK and CDR2 SYGVNS. V was clipped by 5 bases and J by 5 bases, with 10 bases between them. CDR3 nucleotide sequence: TGTGCCAGCAGTACCACAGGGAACGAGCAGTACTTC. Translated: CASSTTGNEQYF.

The rearrangement links TRBV7-2 to TRBJ1-2; the match to TRBD1 covers 7 bases. The germline V gene encodes CDR1 SGHTA and CDR2 FQGNSA. CDR3 length: 15 residues. The V gene end was trimmed by 1 base and the J gene end by 5 bases; junction bases not matched to a gene: 7. The chain's CDR3 is CASSLDWGQLYGYTF. The CDR3 DNA is TGTGCCAGCAGCTTAGACTGGGGACAGCTGTATGGCTACACCTTC.

Only one count was recorded for this clone. The rearrangement joins TRBV27 to TRBJ2-5; 7 bases line up with TRBD1. The germline CDR1 and CDR2 sequences are MNHEY and SMNVEV (reference sequence). The CDR3 totals 15 residues. V shed 6 bases, J shed 4 bases, and the junction held 11 bases outside the gene matches. The CDR3 DNA reads as TGTGCCAGCAGAAGGGCACAGGGGACGGCAGAGACCCAGTACTTC. Residues: CASRRAQGTAETQYF.

There are a few counts of this clone. The chain links TRBV28 to TRBJ1-3; D gene uncertain. Trimming stripped 3 bases from V and 9 bases from J, with 9 bases between. The CDR3 covers 12 residues. CDR1 and CDR2 (germline): MDHEN, SYDVKM. CDR3 coding DNA: TGTGCCAGCAGTTTGATCAGTACCACCATATATTTT. It is translated as CASSLISTTIYF.

This rearrangement joins TRBV19 to TRBJ2-3, with 10 nucleotides matching TRBD2. From germline, CDR1 is LNHDA and CDR2 SQIVND (reference sequence). J gave up 8 bases and V 6 bases, and 11 bases lay outside the gene matches. The CDR3 has 15 amino acids. CDR3 coding DNA: TGTGCCAGTAGCGATGCTAGCGGGGGACGTGGTACGCAGTATTTT. Its protein product is CASSDASGGRGTQYF.

The rearrangement links TRBV7-2 to TRBJ2-7; tentatively, D is TRBD2 (6 bases). V shed 4 bases and J shed 3 bases, with 10 bases lying between them. The CDR3 extends over 13 amino acids. CDR1 SGHTA and CDR2 FQGNSA come from the germline V gene. DNA for the CDR3: TGTGCCAGCAGCTGGGGACTTAACTACGAGCAGTACTTC. It is translated as CASSWGLNYEQYF.

The V call is TRBV7-2, the J call TRBJ2-2; D is uncertain. Germline V gene lookup returns CDR1 SGHTA and CDR2 FQGNSA. Trimming pared 2 bases from V and 7 bases from J, leaving 8 bases between. This CDR3 contains 13 residues. CDR3 DNA: TGTGCCAGCAGCTTATCCAGAATCGGGGAGCTGTTTTTT. This gives the protein CASSLSRIGELFF.

The V and J genes are TRBV6-6 and TRBJ1-6, with a tentative D call TRBD1 (5 bases). The CDR3 consists of 14 residues. CDR1 is MNHNY and CDR2 is SVGAGI in the germline V gene (reference sequence). V lost 4 bases to trimming and J lost 7 bases, with 11 bases between them. CDR3 coding DNA: TGTGCCAGCAGTTGGGGGGATTCCAATTCACCCCTCCACTTT. Encoded protein: CASSWGDSNSPLHF.

With respect to this clone: At the DNA level, this CDR3 is encoded by other sequences in the same sample as well. The chain couples TRBV7-2 to TRBJ1-2; a possible D gene is TRBD1 (6 bases). Trimming stripped 5 bases from V and 2 bases from J, with 9 bases between. Germline V gene sequence: CDR1 SGHTA, CDR2 FQGNSA. This CDR3 contains 13 residues. The CDR3 DNA follows: TGTGCCAGCAGCCTACAGGGCAACTATGGCTACACCTTC. Translated: CASSLQGNYGYTF. Combining the CDR3 with reference TRBV7-2 and TRBJ1-2 gives the whole variable domain GAGVSQSPSNKVTEKGKDVELRCDPISGHTALYWYRQSLGQGLEFLIYFQGNSAPDKSGLPSDRFSAERTGGSVSTLTIQRTQQEDSAVYLCASSLQGNYGYTFGSGTRLTVV.

The chain carries TRBV20-1 and TRBJ2-7; the D is unclear. The CDR3 is made up of 11 amino acids. The ends were cut back, 3 bases at V and 3 bases at J, with 6 bases in the middle. CDR1 is DFQATT, CDR2 SNEGSKA, per germline (reference sequence). The CDR3 here is CSASPVYEQYF. The CDR3 DNA reads as TGCAGTGCTAGCCCGGTCTACGAGCAGTACTTC.

The gene calls are TRBV4-2 and TRBJ2-1, with TRBD2 matching over 7 bases. V shed 0 bases, J shed 8 bases, and the junction held 7 bases outside the gene matches. The CDR3 length is 15 residues. Germline assignment: CDR1 LGHNA and CDR2 YNFKEQ. The CDR3: CASSQEAGEHYEQFF. The CDR3 bases are TGTGCCAGCAGCCAAGAGGCGGGAGAACACTATGAGCAGTTCTTC.

The chain employs TRBV28 and TRBJ1-5, with 12 bases aligning to TRBD1. Germline loops: CDR1 MDHEN, CDR2 SYDVKM. V lost 8 bases to trimming and J lost 2 bases; unmatched junction nucleotides: 7. The CDR3 consists of 16 residues. The CDR3 is CASYRDRGRGNQPQHF. The CDR3 nucleotides are TGTGCCAGCTACCGGGACAGGGGGCGAGGCAATCAGCCCCAGCATTTT. Full variable domain (outside the CDR3, taken from reference TRBV28 and TRBJ1-5): DVKVTQSSRYLVKRTGEKVFLECVQDMDHENMFWYRQDPGLGLRLIYFSYDVKMKEKGDIPEGYSVSREKKERFSLILESASTNQTSMYLCASYRDRGRGNQPQHFGDGTRLSIL.

In nucleotides, the CDR3 is TGTGCCAGCAGCCTGGACGGGTACGAGCAGTACTTC. Encoded protein: CASSLDGYEQYF. This chain connects TRBV5-4 to TRBJ2-7; D remains unclear. The ends were cut back, 4 bases at V and 4 bases at J, with 9 bases in the middle. The CDR3 contains 12 residues. Germline V lookup: CDR1 SGHNT, CDR2 YYREEE (reference sequence).

The CDR3 DNA is TGCGCCAGCAGCTTGATCGCGGGACCGGAGGAGACCCAGTACTTC. It codes for CASSLIAGPEETQYF. The rearrangement uses TRBV5-1 and TRBJ2-5, with D possibly TRBD2 on 6 matching bases. Deletions cut 1 base from V and 5 bases from J, with 15 bases between. The CDR3 consists of 15 residues. CDR1 and CDR2 (germline): SGHRS, YFSETQ. Variable domain in full (rest from reference TRBV5-1 and TRBJ2-5): KAGVTQTPRYLIKTRGQQVTLSCSPISGHRSVSWYQQTPGQGLQFLFEYFSETQRNKGNFPGRFSGRQFSNSRSEMNVSTLELGDSALYLCASSLIAGPEETQYFGPGTRLLVL.

The chain is built from TRBV4-3 and TRBJ1-3; D is unresolved. The CDR3 consists of 15 residues. Trimming took off 0 bases at V and 0 bases at J, with 6 bases between the two ends. Germline CDR1 and CDR2: LGHNA and YSLEER. CDR3 DNA: TGCGCCAGCAGCCAAGAGCCGAGCTCTGGAAACACCATATATTTT. As protein: CASSQEPSSGNTIYF.

V usage is TRBV19 and J usage is TRBJ1-4; D possibly corresponds to TRBD1 (6 bases). Per the germline V gene, CDR1 is LNHDA and CDR2 is SQIVND (reference sequence). There are 13 residues in the CDR3. Trimming cost V 6 bases and J 7 bases, with 12 bases left between them. The CDR3 coding sequence is TGTGCCAGTAGATACAGGGCCACTGAAAAACTGTTTTTT. Translating gives CASRYRATEKLFF.

The chain has TRBV4-1 and TRBJ1-6; D gene unclear. This CDR3 has 15 residues. V gave up 3 bases and J gave up 9 bases, with 15 bases separating them. Germline V gives CDR1 MGHRA, CDR2 YSYEKL. The CDR3 coding sequence is TGCGCCAGCAGCCAGCTTGGGTGGGAGGCTTCACCCCTCCACTTT. Its translation: CASSQLGWEASPLHF.

The chain uses TRBV7-9 and TRBJ2-6; D call uncertain. Trimming left V 3 bases short and J 0 bases short, with 9 bases between. Germline V lookup: CDR1 SEHNR, CDR2 FQNEAQ (reference sequence). This CDR3 spans 16 amino acids. The CDR3 here is CASSFSPGSGANVLTF. The CDR3 DNA follows: TGTGCCAGCAGCTTTAGTCCGGGCTCTGGGGCCAACGTCCTGACTTTC.

Comment on this clone: The sample carries other DNA sequences with the same CDR3. The chain uses TRBV4-3 and TRBJ2-7, with 8 nucleotides matching TRBD1. The length of the CDR3 is 13 residues. The germline V gene encodes CDR1 LGHNA and CDR2 YSLEER. Trimming took 4 bases from V and 3 from J; bases not matched to a gene: 2. Here the CDR3 reads CASSLGQGYEQYF. CDR3 coding DNA: TGCGCCAGCAGCCTAGGACAGGGCTACGAGCAGTACTTC.